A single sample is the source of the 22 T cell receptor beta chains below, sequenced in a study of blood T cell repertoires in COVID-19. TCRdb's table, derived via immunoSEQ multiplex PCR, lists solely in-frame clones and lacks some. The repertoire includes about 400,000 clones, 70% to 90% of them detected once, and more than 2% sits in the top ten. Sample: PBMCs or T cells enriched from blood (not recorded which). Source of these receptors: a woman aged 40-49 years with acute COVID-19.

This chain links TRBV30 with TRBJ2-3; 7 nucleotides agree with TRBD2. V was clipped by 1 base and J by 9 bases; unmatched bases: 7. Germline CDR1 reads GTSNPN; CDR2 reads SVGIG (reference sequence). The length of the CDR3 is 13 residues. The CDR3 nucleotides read TGTGCCTGGAGTGGCCGGGACTATGAAACGCAGTATTTT. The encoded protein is CAWSGRDYETQYF.

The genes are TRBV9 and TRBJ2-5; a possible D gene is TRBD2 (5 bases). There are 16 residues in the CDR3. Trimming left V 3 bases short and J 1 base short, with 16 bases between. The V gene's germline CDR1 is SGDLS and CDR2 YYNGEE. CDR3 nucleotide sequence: TGTGCCAGCAGCGCAGGACCCCTAGCAGTCCAAGAGACCCAGTACTTC. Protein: CASSAGPLAVQETQYF.

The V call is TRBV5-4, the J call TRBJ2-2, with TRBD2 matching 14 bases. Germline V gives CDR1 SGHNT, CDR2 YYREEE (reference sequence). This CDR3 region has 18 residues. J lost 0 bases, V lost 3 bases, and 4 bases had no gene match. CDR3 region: CASSSGTSGRTNTGELFF. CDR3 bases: TGTGCCAGCAGCTCCGGGACTAGCGGGAGAACGAACACCGGGGAGCTGTTTTTT.

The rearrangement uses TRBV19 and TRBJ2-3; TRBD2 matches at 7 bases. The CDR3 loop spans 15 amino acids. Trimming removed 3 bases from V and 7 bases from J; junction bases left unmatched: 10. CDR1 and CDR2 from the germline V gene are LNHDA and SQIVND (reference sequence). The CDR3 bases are TGTGCCAGTAGTATGGGGGGGGGAGAGGTATATACGCAGTATTTT. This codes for CASSMGGGEVYTQYF.

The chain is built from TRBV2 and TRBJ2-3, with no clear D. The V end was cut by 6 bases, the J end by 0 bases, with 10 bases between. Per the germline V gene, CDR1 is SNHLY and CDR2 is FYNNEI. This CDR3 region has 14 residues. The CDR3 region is CASRLTYSTDTQYF. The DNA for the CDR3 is TGTGCCAGCAGGCTGACTTATAGCACAGATACGCAGTATTTT.

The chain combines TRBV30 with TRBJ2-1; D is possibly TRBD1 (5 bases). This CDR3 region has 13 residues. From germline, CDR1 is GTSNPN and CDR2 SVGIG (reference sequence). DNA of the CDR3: TGTGCTTCGACAGTTTACTCCTACAATGAGCAGTTCTTC. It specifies CASTVYSYNEQFF.

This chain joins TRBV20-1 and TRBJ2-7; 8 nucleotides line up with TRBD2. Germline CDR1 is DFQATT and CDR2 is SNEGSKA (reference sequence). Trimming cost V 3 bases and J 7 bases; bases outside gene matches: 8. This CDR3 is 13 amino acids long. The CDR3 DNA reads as TGCAGTGCTAGTCGGGAGGGCGGAGGAGAGCAGTACTTC. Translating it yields CSASREGGGEQYF.

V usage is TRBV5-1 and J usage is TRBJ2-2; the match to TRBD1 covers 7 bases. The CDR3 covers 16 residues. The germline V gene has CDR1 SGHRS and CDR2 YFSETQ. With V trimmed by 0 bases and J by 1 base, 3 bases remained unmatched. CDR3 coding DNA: TGCGCCAGCAGCTTGGCCAGGACAGGGAACACCGGGGAGCTGTTTTTT. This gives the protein CASSLARTGNTGELFF.

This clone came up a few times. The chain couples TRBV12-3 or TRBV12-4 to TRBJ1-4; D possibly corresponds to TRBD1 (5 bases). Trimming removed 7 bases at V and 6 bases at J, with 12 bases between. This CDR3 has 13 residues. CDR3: CASTRGRYEKLFF. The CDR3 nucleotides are TGTGCCAGCACCCGGGGGAGGTATGAAAAACTGTTTTTT.

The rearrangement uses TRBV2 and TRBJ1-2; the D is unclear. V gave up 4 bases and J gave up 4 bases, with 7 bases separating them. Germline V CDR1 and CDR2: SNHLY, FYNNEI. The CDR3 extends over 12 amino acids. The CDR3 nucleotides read TGTGCCAGCAGTGCGGGTTTCTATGGCTACACCTTC. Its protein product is CASSAGFYGYTF. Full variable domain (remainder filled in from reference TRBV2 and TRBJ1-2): EPEVTQTPSHQVTQMGQEVILRCVPISNHLYFYWYRQILGQKVEFLVSFYNNEISEKSEIFDDQFSVERPDGSNFTLKIRSTKLEDSAMYFCASSAGFYGYTFGSGTRLTVV.

As DNA, the CDR3 is TGCGCCAGCAGTGATATTTACAGGGGGCGCGCCGCTGAAGCTTTCTTT. This gives the protein CASSDIYRGRAAEAFF. J is TRBJ1-1 and V is TRBV10-2; 9 positions match TRBD1. The CDR3 covers 16 residues. Germline lookup yields CDR1 WSHSY and CDR2 SAAADI. Trimming removed 3 bases from V and 6 bases from J; junction bases left unmatched: 11.

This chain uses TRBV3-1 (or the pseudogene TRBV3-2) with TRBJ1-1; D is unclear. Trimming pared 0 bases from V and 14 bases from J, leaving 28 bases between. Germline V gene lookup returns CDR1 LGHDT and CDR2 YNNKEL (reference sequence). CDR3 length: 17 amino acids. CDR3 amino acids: CASSQDLRFGKRVEVFF. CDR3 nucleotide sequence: TGTGCCAGCAGCCAAGATCTTAGATTCGGTAAGCGGGTGGAAGTATTCTTT.

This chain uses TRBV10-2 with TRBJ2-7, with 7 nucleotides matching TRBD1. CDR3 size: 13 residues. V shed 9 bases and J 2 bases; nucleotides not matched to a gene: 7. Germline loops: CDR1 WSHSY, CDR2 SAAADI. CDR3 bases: TGCGCCAGTAGACAGGGACCCACCTACGAGCAGTACTTC. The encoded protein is CASRQGPTYEQYF.

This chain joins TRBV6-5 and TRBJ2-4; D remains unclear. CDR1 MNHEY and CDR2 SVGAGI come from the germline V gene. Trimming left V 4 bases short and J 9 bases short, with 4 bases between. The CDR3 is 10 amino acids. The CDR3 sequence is CASSSGIQYF. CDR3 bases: TGTGCCAGCAGTTCCGGCATTCAGTACTTC.

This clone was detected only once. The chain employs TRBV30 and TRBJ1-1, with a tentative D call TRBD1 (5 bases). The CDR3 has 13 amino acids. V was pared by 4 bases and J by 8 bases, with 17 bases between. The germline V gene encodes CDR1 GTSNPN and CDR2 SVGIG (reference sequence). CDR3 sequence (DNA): TGTGCCTGGAAGAATCAAGGGGCAGGGGAAGCTTTCTTT. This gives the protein CAWKNQGAGEAFF.

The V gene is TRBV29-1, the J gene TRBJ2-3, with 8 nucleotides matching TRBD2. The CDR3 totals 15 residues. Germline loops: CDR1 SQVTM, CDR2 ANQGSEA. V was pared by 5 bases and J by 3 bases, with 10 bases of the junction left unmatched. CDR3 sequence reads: CSVMDHGGGTDTQYF. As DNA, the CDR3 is TGCAGCGTTATGGACCACGGCGGGGGGACAGATACGCAGTATTTT.

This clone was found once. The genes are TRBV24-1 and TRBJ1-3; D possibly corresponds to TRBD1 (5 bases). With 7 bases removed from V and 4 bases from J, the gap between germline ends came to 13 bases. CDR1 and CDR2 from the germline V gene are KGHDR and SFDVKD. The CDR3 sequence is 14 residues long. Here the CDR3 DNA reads TGTGCCACCAGCTCGACAGTTAGCGGAAACACCATATATTTT. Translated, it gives CATSSTVSGNTIYF.

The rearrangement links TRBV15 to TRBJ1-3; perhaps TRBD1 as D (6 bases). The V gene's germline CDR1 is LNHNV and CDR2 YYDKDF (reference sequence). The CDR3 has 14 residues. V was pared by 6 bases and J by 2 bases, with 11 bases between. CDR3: CATREGGTGNTIYF. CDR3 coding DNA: TGTGCCACCAGAGAAGGGGGTACTGGAAACACCATATATTTT.

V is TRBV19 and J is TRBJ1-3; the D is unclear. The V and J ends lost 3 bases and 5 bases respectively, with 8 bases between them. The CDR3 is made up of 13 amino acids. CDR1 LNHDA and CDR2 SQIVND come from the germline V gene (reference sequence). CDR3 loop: CASSIALRNTIYF. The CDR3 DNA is TGTGCCAGTAGTATCGCGTTGCGAAACACCATATATTTT.

CDR3 coding DNA: TGTGCCAGCGCCAACCGTAGACAGGGAGGCTACACCTTC. Amino acid sequence: CASANRRQGGYTF. The rearrangement links TRBV5-8 to TRBJ1-2; 7 bases agree with TRBD1. Per germline, CDR1 SGHTS and CDR2 YDEGEE. The trim removed 7 bases at V and 8 bases at J, leaving 11 bases unmatched. The CDR3 contains 13 residues. Complete variable domain (other parts from reference TRBV5-8 and TRBJ1-2): EAGVTQSPTHLIKTRGQQATLRCSPISGHTSVYWYQQALGLGLQFLLWYDEGEERNRGNFPPRFSGRQFPNYSSELNVNALELEDSALYLCASANRRQGGYTFGSGTRLTVV.

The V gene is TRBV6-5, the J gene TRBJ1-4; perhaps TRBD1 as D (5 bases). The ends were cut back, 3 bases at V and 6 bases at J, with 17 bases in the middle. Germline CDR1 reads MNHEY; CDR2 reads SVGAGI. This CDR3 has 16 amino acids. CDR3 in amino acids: CASSYIFARTYEKLFF. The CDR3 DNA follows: TGTGCCAGCAGTTATATCTTCGCCCGGACATATGAAAAACTGTTTTTT.

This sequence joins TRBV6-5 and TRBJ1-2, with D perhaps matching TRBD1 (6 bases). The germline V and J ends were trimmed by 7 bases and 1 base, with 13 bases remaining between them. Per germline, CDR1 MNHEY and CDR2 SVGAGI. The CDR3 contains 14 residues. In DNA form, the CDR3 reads TGTGCCAGCACCCCCGGACAGAATAACTATGGCTACACCTTC. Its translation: CASTPGQNNYGYTF.